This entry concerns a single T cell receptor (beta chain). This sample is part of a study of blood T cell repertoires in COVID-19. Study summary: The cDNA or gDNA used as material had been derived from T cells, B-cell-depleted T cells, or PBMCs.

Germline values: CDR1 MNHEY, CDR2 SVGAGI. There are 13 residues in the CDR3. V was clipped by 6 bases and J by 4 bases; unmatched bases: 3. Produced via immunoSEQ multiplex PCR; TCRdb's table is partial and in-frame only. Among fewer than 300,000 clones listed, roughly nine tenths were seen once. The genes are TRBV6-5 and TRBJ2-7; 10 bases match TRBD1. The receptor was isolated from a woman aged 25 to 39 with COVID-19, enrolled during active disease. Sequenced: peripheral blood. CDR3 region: CASRGTGEYEQYF. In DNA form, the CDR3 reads TGTGCCAGCAGAGGGACAGGGGAATACGAGCAGTACTTC.